This TCR beta chain emerged from a study of spatial heterogeneity in lung cancer. Study-level information: Fewer alpha-chain than beta-chain sequences were consistently detected. Overall study results and limits: Ubiquitous expanded tumor TCRs showed up in blood more at resection than follow-up.

The table lists this clonotype with many counts. As yet, its antigen is unknown. Time point: sample taken at primary tumor resection. Unsorted whole RNA samples from tumor, nontumor lung or frozen PBMC were sequenced. Donation came from around 72 patients with untreated early-stage non-small cell lung cancer. The CDR3 is 15 residues long. Germline assignment: CDR1 MNHEY and CDR2 SMNVEV (reference sequence). Deletions cut 0 bases from V and 2 bases from J, with 9 bases between. TCR cDNA molecules were tagged individually, and each one carried a unique molecular identifier. TCRdb recomputed calls from the 5' RACE reads with MiXCR, one row per CDR3 protein. The sample yields 39,000 or so distinct CDR3 sequences, approximately 7.5% seen once.

J is TRBJ2-3 and V is TRBV27; tentative D call: TRBD2 (5 bases). The receptor comes from a male donor with early-stage non-small cell lung cancer. The sequencing here drew on PBMCs, taken at surgery. The CDR3 DNA reads as TGTGCCAGCAGTTTATCGTTGGACTCCACAGATACGCAGTATTTT. Its protein product is CASSLSLDSTDTQYF.